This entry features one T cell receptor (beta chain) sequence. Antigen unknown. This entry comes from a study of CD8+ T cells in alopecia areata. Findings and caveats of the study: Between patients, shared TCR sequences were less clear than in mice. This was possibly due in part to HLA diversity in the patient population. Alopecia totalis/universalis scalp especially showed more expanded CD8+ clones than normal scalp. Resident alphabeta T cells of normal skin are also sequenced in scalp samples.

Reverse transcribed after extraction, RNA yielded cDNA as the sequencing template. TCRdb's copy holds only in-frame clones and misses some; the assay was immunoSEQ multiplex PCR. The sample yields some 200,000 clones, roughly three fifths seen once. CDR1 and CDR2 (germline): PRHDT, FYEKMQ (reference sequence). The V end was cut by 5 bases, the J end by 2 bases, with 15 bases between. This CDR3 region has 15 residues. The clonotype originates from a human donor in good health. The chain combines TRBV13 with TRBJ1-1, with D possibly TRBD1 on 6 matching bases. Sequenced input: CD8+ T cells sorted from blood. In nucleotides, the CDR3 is TGTGCCAGCAGCCTCATGGGGGGCCGAAACACTGAAGCTTTCTTT. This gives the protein CASSLMGGRNTEAFF.